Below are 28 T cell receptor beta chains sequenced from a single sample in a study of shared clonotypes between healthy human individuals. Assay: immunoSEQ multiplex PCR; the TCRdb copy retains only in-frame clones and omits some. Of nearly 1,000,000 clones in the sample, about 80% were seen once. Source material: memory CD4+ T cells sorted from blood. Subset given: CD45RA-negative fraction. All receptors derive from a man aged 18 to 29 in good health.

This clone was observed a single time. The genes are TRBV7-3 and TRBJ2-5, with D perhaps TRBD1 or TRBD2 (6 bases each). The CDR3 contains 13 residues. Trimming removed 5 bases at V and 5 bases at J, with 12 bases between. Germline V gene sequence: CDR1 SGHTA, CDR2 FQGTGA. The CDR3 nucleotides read TGTGCCAGCAGCGAGGGGGGATATGAGACCCAGTACTTC. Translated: CASSEGGYETQYF.

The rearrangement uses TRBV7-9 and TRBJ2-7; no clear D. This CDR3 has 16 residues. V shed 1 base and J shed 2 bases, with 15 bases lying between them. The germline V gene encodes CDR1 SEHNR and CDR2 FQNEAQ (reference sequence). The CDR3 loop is CASSLDRRDSPYEQYF. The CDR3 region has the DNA TGTGCCAGCAGCTTAGACCGCAGAGATTCCCCCTACGAGCAGTACTTC.

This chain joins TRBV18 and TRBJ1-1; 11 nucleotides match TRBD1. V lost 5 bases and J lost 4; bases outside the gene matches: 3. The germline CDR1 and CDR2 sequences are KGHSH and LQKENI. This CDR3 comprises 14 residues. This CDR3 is CASSRTGGFTEAFF. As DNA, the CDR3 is TGTGCCAGCTCAAGGACAGGGGGCTTCACTGAAGCTTTCTTT.

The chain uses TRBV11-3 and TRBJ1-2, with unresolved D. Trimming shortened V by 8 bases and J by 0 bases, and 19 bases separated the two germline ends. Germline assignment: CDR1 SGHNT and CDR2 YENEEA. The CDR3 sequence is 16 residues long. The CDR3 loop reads CASELYGQPANYGYTF. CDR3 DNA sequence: TGTGCCAGCGAATTGTACGGTCAGCCAGCTAACTATGGCTACACCTTC.

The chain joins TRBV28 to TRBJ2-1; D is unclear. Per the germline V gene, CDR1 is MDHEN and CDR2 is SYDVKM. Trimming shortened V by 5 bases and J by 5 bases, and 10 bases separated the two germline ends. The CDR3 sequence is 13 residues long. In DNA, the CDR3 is TGTGCCAGCAGTACAAACCCGCACAATGAGCAGTTCTTC. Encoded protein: CASSTNPHNEQFF.

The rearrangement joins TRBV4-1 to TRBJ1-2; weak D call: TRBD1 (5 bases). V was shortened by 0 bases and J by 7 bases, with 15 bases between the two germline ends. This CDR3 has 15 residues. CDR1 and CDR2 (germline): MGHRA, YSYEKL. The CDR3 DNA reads TGCGCCAGCAGCCAAGATCTTGCTAGGGGAAGTGGCTACACCTTC. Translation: CASSQDLARGSGYTF.

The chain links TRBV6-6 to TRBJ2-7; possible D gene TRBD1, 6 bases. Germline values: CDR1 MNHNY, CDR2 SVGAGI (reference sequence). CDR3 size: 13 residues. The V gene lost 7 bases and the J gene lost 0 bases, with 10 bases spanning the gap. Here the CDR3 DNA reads TGTGCCAGCACCAAGGACAGCTCCTACGAGCAGTACTTC. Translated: CASTKDSSYEQYF.

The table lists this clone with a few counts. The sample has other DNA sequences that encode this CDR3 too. This chain's CDR3 is CAWSSGSSYEQYF. CDR3 sequence (DNA): TGTGCCTGGAGTAGCGGGAGCTCCTACGAGCAGTACTTC. The chain combines TRBV30 with TRBJ2-7, with TRBD2 matching 8 bases. Germline V lookup: CDR1 GTSNPN, CDR2 SVGIG (reference sequence). This CDR3 region has 13 residues. With 2 bases clipped from V and 0 bases from J, the junction kept 0 bases outside the gene matches.

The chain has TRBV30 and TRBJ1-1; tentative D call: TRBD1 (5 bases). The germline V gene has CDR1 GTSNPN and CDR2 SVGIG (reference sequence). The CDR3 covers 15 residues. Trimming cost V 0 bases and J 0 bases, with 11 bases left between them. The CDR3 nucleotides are TGTGCCTGGAGTGTACAGGAGATCATGAACACTGAAGCTTTCTTT. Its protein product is CAWSVQEIMNTEAFF. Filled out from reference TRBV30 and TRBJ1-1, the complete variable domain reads SQTIHQWPATLVQPVGSPLSLECTVEGTSNPNLYWYRQAAGRGLQLLFYSVGIGQISSEVPQNLSASRPQDRQFILSSKKLLLSDSGFYLCAWSVQEIMNTEAFFGQGTRLTVV.

Written as DNA, the CDR3 is TGTGCCAGCAGCGTAGGGACTAGCGGGAGGAACTACGAGCAGTACTTC. This sequence encodes CASSVGTSGRNYEQYF. The rearrangement links TRBV9 to TRBJ2-7; 14 bases agree with TRBD2. The CDR3 is 16 amino acids. The germline V gene has CDR1 SGDLS and CDR2 YYNGEE. Trimming cost V 0 bases and J 3 bases; bases outside gene matches: 2.

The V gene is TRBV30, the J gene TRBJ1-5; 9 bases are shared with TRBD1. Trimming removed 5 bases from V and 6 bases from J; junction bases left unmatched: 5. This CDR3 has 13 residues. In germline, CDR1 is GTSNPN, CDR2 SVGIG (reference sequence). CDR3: CAWGQGSGQPQHF. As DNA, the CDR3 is TGTGCCTGGGGACAGGGGTCAGGTCAGCCCCAGCATTTT.

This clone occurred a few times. CDR3 sequence (DNA): TGCGCCAGCAGCTTGGTTACTAGCGGGAGCACAGATACGCAGTATTTT. Translating it yields CASSLVTSGSTDTQYF. This chain links TRBV5-1 with TRBJ2-3, with 9 bases that match TRBD2. The V gene end was trimmed by 0 bases and the J gene end by 0 bases; junction bases not matched to a gene: 2. Per the germline V gene, CDR1 is SGHRS and CDR2 is YFSETQ. The CDR3 covers 16 residues. Drawing the rest from reference TRBV5-1 and TRBJ2-3, the complete variable domain is KAGVTQTPRYLIKTRGQQVTLSCSPISGHRSVSWYQQTPGQGLQFLFEYFSETQRNKGNFPGRFSGRQFSNSRSEMNVSTLELGDSALYLCASSLVTSGSTDTQYFGPGTRLTVL.

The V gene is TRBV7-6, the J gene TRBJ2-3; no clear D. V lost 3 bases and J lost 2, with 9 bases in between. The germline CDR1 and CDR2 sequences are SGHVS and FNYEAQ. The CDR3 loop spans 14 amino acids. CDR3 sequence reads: CASSFVEATDTQYF. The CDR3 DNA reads TGTGCCAGCAGCTTCGTTGAAGCCACAGATACGCAGTATTTT.

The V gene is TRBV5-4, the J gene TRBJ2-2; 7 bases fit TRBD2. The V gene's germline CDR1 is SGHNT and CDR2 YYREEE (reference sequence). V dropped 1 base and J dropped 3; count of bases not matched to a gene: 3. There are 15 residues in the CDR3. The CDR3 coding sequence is TGTGCCAGCAGCTTGAGCGGGATCGACACCGGGGAGCTGTTTTTT. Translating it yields CASSLSGIDTGELFF.

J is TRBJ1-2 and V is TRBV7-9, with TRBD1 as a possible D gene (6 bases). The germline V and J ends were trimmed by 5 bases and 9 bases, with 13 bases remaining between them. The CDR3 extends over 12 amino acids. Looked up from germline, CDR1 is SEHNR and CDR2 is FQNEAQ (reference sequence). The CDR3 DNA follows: TGTGCCAGCAGCCTAGGGGGGACAAGCTACACCTTC. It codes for CASSLGGTSYTF.

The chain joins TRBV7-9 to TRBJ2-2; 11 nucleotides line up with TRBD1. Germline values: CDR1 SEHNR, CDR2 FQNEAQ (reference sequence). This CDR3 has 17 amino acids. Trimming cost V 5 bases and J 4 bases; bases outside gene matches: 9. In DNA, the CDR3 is TGTGCCAGCAGCCCCGGGACAGGGGGTAGGAGCACCGGGGAGCTGTTTTTT. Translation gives CASSPGTGGRSTGELFF.

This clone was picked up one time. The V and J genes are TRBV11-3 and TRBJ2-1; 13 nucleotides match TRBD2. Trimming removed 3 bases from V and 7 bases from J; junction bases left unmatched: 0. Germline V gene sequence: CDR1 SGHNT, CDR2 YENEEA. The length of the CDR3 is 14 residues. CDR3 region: CASSLTSGGNEQFF. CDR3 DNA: TGTGCCAGCAGCTTGACTAGCGGGGGGAATGAGCAGTTCTTC.

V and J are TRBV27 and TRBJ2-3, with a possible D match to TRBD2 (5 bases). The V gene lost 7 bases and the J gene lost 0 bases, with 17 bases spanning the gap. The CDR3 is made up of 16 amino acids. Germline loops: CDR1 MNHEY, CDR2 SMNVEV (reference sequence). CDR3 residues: CASKKSSVPSTDTQYF. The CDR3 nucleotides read TGTGCCAGCAAAAAGAGTAGCGTCCCTAGCACAGATACGCAGTATTTT.

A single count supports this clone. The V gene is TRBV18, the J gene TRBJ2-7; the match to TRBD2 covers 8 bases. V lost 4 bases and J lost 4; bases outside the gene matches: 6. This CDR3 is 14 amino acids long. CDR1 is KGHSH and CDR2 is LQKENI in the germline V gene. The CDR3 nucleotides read TGTGCCAGCTCACAGGCAGCGGGAGTGTACGAGCAGTACTTC. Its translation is CASSQAAGVYEQYF.

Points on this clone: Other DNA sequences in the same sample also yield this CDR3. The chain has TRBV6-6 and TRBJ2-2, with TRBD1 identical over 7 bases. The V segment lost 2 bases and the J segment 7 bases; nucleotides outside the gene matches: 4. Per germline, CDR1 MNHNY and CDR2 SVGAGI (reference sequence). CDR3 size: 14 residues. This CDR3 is CASSYRGGSGELFF. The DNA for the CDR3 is TGTGCCAGCAGTTACCGAGGGGGCAGCGGGGAGCTGTTTTTT.

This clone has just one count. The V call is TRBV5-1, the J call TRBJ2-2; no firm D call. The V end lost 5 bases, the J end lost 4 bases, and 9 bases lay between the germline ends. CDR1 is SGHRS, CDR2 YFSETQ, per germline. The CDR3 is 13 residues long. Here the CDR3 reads CASSRDLTGELFF. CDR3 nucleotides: TGCGCCAGCAGTCGCGACCTCACCGGGGAGCTGTTTTTT.

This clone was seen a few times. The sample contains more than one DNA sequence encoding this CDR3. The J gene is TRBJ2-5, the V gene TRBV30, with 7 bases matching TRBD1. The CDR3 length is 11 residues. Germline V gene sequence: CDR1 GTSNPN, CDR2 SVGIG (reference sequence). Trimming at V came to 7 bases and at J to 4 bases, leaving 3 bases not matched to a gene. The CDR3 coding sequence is TGTGCCTTGACAGGGCGAGAGACCCAGTACTTC. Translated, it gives CALTGRETQYF.

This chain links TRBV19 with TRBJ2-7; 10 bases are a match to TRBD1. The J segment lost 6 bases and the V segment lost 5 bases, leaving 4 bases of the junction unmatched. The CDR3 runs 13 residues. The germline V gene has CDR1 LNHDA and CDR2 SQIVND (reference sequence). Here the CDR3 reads CASSPDRGFEQYF. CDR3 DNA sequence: TGTGCCAGTAGTCCGGACAGGGGGTTCGAGCAGTACTTC.

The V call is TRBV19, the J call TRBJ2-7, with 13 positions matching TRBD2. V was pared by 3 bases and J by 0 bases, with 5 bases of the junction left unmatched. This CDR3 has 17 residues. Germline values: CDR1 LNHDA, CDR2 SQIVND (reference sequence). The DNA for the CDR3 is TGTGCCAGTAGTATGACTAGCGGGGGGACCAGCTCCTACGAGCAGTACTTC. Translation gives CASSMTSGGTSSYEQYF.

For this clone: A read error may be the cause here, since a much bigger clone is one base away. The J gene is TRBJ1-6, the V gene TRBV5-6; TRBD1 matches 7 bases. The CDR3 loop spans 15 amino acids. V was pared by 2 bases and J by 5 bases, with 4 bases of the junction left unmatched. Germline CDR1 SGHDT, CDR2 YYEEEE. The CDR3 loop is CASSFGDRDNSPLHF. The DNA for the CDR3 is TGTGCCAGCAGCTTTGGGGACAGAGATAATTCACCCCTCCACTTT.

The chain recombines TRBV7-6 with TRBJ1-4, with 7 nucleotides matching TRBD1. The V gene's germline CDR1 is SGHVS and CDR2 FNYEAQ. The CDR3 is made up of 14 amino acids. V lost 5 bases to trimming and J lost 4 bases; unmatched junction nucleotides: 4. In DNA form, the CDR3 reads TGTGCCAGCAGCCAAGGGGGCGGTAATGAAAAACTGTTTTTT. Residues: CASSQGGGNEKLFF.

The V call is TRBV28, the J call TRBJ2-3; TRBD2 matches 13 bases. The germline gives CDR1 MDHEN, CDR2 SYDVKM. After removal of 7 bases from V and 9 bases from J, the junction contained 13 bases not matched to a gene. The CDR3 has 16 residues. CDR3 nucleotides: TGTGCCAGCACCACCGGGACTAGCGGGGCCCCGGGGACGCAGTATTTT. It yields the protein CASTTGTSGAPGTQYF.

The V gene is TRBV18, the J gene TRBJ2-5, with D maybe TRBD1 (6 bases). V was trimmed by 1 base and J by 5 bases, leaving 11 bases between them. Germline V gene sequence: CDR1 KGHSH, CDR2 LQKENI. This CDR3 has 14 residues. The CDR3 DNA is TGTGCCAGCTCACCACAGGGCCAGGGGGAGACCCAGTACTTC. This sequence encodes CASSPQGQGETQYF.